One and the same sample provided the 9 T cell receptor beta chains below, sequenced in a study of T cell repertoires in cytomegalovirus infection. TCRdb reprocessed the reads via MiXCR and lists one record per CDR3 protein. The sample carries around 350,000 distinct CDR3 sequences, approximately 18% recorded once. The sample was PBMCs. The receptor set was obtained from a human donor in good health (CMV status not recorded). Some clones in this sample may be carry-over from other donors' samples.

V gene TRBV18 combines with J gene TRBJ2-7, with D perhaps being TRBD1 or TRBD2 (7 bases each). V gave up 4 bases and J gave up 6 bases, with 19 bases separating them. The CDR3 extends over 15 amino acids. Germline V CDR1 and CDR2: KGHSH, LQKENI. CDR3 sequence: CASSQGTAGIREQYF. The CDR3 coding sequence is TGTGCCAGCTCACAGGGGACAGCGGGGATACGCGAGCAGTACTTC.

The chain links TRBV5-6 to TRBJ1-6, with D unclear. Germline V gives CDR1 SGHDT, CDR2 YYEEEE. Trimming stripped 0 bases from V and 9 bases from J, with 13 bases between. CDR3 length: 15 amino acids. CDR3 region: CASSLGVPASSPLHF. Here the CDR3 DNA reads TGTGCCAGCAGCTTGGGGGTGCCGGCGAGTTCACCCCTCCACTTT.

This chain links TRBV13 with TRBJ1-1; TRBD1 aligns across 7 bases. CDR1 PRHDT and CDR2 FYEKMQ come from the germline V gene (reference sequence). With 5 bases clipped from V and 3 bases from J, the junction kept 9 bases outside the gene matches. This CDR3 spans 15 amino acids. CDR3 residues: CASSPSRGYDTEAFF. DNA for the CDR3: TGTGCCAGCAGCCCCAGCAGGGGGTACGACACTGAAGCTTTCTTT.

This clonotype was counted ten times or more. CDR3 amino acids: CASSPRGPLTDTQYF. In DNA, the CDR3 is TGTGCCAGCAGCCCCCGGGGCCCTCTTACAGATACGCAGTATTTT. The chain employs TRBV7-2 and TRBJ2-3; D tentatively reads TRBD1 or TRBD2 (5 bases each). The CDR3 consists of 15 residues. The V gene's germline CDR1 is SGHTA and CDR2 FQGNSA. The ends were cut back, 5 bases at V and 3 bases at J, with 15 bases in the middle.

CDR3 sequence (DNA): TGTGCCAGCAGTTTGGGGGGAGTGAGGACAGATACGCAGTATTTT. Its protein is CASSLGGVRTDTQYF. The chain uses TRBV12-3 or TRBV12-4 and TRBJ2-3; tentatively, D is TRBD2 (6 bases). Trimming took off 3 bases at V and 3 bases at J, with 13 bases between the two ends. This CDR3 comprises 15 residues.

The rearrangement links TRBV14 to TRBJ2-5; D unclear. CDR3 length equals 13 residues. With 1 base removed from V and 4 bases from J, the gap between germline ends came to 7 bases. Germline assignment: CDR1 SGHDN and CDR2 FVKESK. Here the CDR3 reads CASSQGWRETQYF. The CDR3 DNA reads as TGTGCCAGCAGCCAAGGGTGGAGAGAGACCCAGTACTTC.

The V gene is TRBV6-6, the J gene TRBJ1-2; 8 bases are shared with TRBD1. Germline-derived CDR1 and CDR2 are MNHNY and SVGAGI (reference sequence). This CDR3 has 12 amino acids. V was clipped by 9 bases and J by 4 bases; unmatched bases: 4. CDR3 residues: CASQGQAYGYTF. For the CDR3, the DNA is TGTGCCAGTCAGGGACAGGCCTATGGCTACACCTTC.

This clonotype was recorded a few times. The chain employs TRBV11-2 and TRBJ1-4, with D unclear. The CDR3 consists of 14 residues. Trimming removed 4 bases at V and 5 bases at J, with 11 bases between. In germline, CDR1 is SGHAT, CDR2 FQNNGV. CDR3 nucleotide sequence: TGTGCCAGCAGCTCCGGTAGAGAAAATGAAAAACTGTTTTTT. Protein product: CASSSGRENEKLFF.

Turning to this clonotype: A much bigger clone sits one base away, suggesting this may be a read error. The V and J genes are TRBV7-8 and TRBJ1-5; the match to TRBD1 covers 7 bases. Per germline, CDR1 SGHVS and CDR2 FQNEAQ. The CDR3 length is 16 residues. Trimming took 7 bases from V and 3 from J; bases not matched to a gene: 12. In nucleotides, the CDR3 is TGTGCCAGCATCTTTGTCCCGACAGGGCCCAATCAGCCCCAGCATTTT. The encoded protein is CASIFVPTGPNQPQHF.